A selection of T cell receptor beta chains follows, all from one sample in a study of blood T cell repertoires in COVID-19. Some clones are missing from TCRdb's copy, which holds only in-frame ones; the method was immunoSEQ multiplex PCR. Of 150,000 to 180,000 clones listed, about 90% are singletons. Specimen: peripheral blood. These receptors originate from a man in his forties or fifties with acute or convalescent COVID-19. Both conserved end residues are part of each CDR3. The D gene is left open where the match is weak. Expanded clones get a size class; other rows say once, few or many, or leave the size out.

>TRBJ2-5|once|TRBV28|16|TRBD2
CASSLLSGRYQETQYF
TGTGCCAGCAGTTTACTTAGCGGGAGGTACCAAGAGACCCAGTACTTC
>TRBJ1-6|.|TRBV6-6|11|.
CASSQGPPLHF
TGTGCCAGCAGCCAGGGCCCACCCCTCCACTTT
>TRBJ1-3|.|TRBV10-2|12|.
CAARGSGNTIYF
TGCGCGGCAAGGGGCTCTGGAAACACCATATATTTT
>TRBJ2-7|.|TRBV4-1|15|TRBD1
CASSQDLGQGREQYF
TGCGCCAGCAGCCAAGATTTGGGACAGGGTCGCGAGCAGTACTTC
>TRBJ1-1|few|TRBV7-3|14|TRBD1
CASSDTGVWTEAFF
TGTGCCAGCAGCGATACAGGGGTTTGGACTGAAGCTTTCTTT
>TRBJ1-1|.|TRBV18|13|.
CASSPTTGTEAFF
TGTGCCAGCTCACCCACCACGGGGACTGAAGCTTTCTTT
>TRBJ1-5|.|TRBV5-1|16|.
CASSLEPGSGNQPQHF
TGCGCCAGCAGCTTGGAACCCGGGAGCGGCAATCAGCCCCAGCATTTT
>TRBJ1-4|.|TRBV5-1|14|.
CASSLAGGWEKLFF
TGCGCCAGCAGCTTGGCCGGGGGTTGGGAAAAACTGTTTTTT
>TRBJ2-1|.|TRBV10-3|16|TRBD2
CAIRRSLAGGKDEQFF
TGTGCCATCAGGAGATCCCTAGCGGGAGGGAAGGATGAGCAGTTCTTC
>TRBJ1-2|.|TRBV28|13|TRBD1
CASSPGQGPRYTF
TGTGCCAGCAGTCCGGGACAGGGACCTCGCTACACCTTC
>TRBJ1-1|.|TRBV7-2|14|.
CASSLGRMNTEAFF
TGTGCCAGCAGCTTAGGGAGAATGAACACTGAAGCTTTCTTT
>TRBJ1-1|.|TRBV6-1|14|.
CASREGGKGAEAFF
TGTGCCAGCCGTGAGGGGGGGAAAGGGGCTGAAGCTTTCTTT
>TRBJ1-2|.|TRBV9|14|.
CASSVESNNYGYTF
TGTGCCAGCAGCGTAGAGTCTAATAACTATGGCTACACCTTC
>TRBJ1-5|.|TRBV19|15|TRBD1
CASSDLQGAHQPQHF
TGTGCCAGCAGCGATTTACAGGGGGCACATCAGCCCCAGCATTTT
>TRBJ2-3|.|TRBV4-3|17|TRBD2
CASSQDLAGGPSDTQYF
TGCGCCAGCAGCCAAGATCTAGCGGGGGGGCCTTCAGATACGCAGTATTTT
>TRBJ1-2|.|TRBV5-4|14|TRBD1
CASSWDRGQVGYTF
TGTGCCAGCAGCTGGGACAGGGGGCAGGTTGGCTACACCTTC
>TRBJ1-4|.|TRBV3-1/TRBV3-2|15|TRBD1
CASSARQGADEKLFF
TGTGCCAGCAGCGCCCGACAGGGGGCTGACGAAAAACTGTTTTTT
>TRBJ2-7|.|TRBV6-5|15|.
CASSYGLGGRYEQYF
TGTGCCAGCAGTTACGGATTGGGGGGGCGCTACGAGCAGTACTTC
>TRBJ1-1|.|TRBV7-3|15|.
CASSLSGVTSAEAFF
TGTGCCAGCAGCTTATCGGGGGTCACGAGCGCTGAAGCTTTCTTT
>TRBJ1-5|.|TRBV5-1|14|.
CAPSGGFANQPQHF
TGCGCCCCCTCCGGGGGGTTTGCTAATCAGCCCCAGCATTTT
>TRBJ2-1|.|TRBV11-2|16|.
CASSSPRPSSYNEQFF
TGTGCCAGCAGCTCCCCCAGGCCCAGCTCCTACAATGAGCAGTTCTTC
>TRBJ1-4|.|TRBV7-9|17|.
CASSFSGGAGSEEKLFF
TGTGCCAGCAGCTTCTCGGGGGGCGCGGGATCTGAAGAAAAACTGTTTTTT
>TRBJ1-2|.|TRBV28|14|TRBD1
CASSQGQAGYGYTF
TGTGCCAGCAGTCAAGGACAGGCCGGCTATGGCTACACCTTC
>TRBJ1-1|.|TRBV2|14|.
CASTDGGGITEAFF
TGTGCCAGCACCGACGGGGGAGGGATCACTGAAGCTTTCTTT
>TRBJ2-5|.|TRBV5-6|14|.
CASSLVGRGETQYF
TGTGCCAGCAGCTTGGTCGGGAGAGGGGAGACCCAGTACTTC
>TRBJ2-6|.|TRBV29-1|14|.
CSVDRGSGANVLTF
TGCAGCGTTGACAGGGGATCTGGGGCCAACGTCCTGACTTTC
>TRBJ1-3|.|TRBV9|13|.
CASSGPFGNTIYF
TGTGCCAGCAGCGGGCCGTTTGGAAACACCATATATTTT
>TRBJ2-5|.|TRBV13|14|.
CASSLPRGRETQYF
TGTGCCAGCAGCTTACCCCGGGGGAGAGAGACCCAGTACTTC
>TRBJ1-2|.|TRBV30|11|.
CAWSNGYGYTF
TGTGCCTGGAGTAACGGGTATGGCTACACCTTC
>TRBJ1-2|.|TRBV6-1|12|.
CASSESGERYTF
TGTGCCAGCAGTGAATCAGGGGAACGCTACACCTTC
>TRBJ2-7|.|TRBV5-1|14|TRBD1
CASSHGQGNYEQYF
TGCGCCAGCAGCCACGGACAGGGAAACTACGAGCAGTACTTC
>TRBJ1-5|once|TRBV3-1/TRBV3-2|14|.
CASNQDYSNQPQHF
TGTGCCAGCAATCAGGACTATAGCAATCAGCCCCAGCATTTT
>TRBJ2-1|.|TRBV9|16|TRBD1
CASSKSGQGFYNEQFF
TGTGCCAGCAGCAAATCGGGACAGGGATTTTACAATGAGCAGTTCTTC
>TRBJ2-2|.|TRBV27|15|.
CALSPQGMYTGELFF
TGTGCCCTCTCCCCCCAGGGCATGTACACCGGGGAGCTGTTTTTT
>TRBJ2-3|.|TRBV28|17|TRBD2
CASSLVVSGTQHPRLVF
TGTGCCAGCAGTCTAGTTGTGAGCGGGACCCAGCACCCCCGGTTGGTTTTT
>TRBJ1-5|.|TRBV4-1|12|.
CASSHGGQPQHF
TGCGCCAGCAGCCACGGGGGTCAGCCCCAGCATTTT
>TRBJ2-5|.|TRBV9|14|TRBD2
CASSGPSGRETQYF
TGTGCCAGCAGCGGCCCTAGCGGGAGAGAGACCCAGTACTTC
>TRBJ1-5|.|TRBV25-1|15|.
CASSDSRGGVQPQHF
TGTGCCAGCAGTGATTCCAGGGGAGGGGTTCAGCCCCAGCATTTT
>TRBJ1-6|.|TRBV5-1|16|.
CASSLGREGAHSPLHF
TGCGCCAGCAGCTTGGGCCGAGAAGGGGCACATTCACCCCTCCACTTT
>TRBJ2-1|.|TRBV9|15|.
CASSVELTALNEQFF
TGTGCCAGCAGCGTAGAATTAACTGCTCTCAATGAGCAGTTCTTC
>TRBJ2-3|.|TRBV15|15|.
CATAPGHPTTDTQYF
TGTGCCACGGCACCGGGACACCCTACCACAGATACGCAGTATTTT
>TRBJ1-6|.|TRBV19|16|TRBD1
CASSTRTGGYNSPLHF
TGTGCCAGTAGTACCCGGACAGGGGGCTATAATTCACCCCTCCACTTT
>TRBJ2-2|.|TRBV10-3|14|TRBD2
CAINYGRGTGELFF
TGTGCCATCAACTACGGGAGGGGAACCGGGGAGCTGTTTTTT
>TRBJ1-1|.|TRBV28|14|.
CASSLGAGSTEAFF
TGTGCCAGCAGCCTGGGGGCAGGCAGCACTGAAGCTTTCTTT
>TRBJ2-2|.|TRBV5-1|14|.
CASSLPRPTGELFF
TGCGCCAGCAGCTTGCCCAGGCCCACCGGGGAGCTGTTTTTT
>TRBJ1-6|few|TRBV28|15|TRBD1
CASEAGTGANSPLHF
TGTGCCAGCGAAGCCGGGACAGGGGCTAATTCACCCCTCCACTTT
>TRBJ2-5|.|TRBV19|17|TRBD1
CASSIAGRGPRKETQYF
TGTGCCAGTAGTATAGCCGGCAGGGGGCCAAGAAAAGAGACCCAGTACTTC
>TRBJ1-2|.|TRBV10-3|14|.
CAISEGDTEDGYTF
TGTGCCATCAGTGAGGGGGACACCGAGGATGGCTACACCTTC
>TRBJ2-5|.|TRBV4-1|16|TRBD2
CASSQHETGGQETQYF
TGCGCCAGCAGCCAGCACGAAACGGGAGGACAAGAGACCCAGTACTTC
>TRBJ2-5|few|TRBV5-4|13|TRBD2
CASSLRGVGTQYF
TGTGCCAGCAGCTTGCGGGGGGTGGGGACCCAGTACTTC
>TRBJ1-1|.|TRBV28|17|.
CASSLVQATAMNTEAFF
TGTGCCAGCAGTTTAGTTCAGGCGACAGCCATGAACACTGAAGCTTTCTTT
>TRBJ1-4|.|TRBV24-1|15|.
CATSDSGGTNEKLFF
TGTGCCACCAGTGATTCCGGTGGAACTAATGAAAAACTGTTTTTT
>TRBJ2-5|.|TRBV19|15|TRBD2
CASRETSVNQETQYF
TGTGCCAGTAGGGAGACTAGCGTAAACCAAGAGACCCAGTACTTC
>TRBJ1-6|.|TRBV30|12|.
CAWSTTVPPLHF
TGTGCCTGGAGTACAACAGTTCCACCCCTCCACTTT
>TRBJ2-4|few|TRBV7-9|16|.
CASSLGAGIAKNIQYF
TGTGCCAGCAGCCTTGGGGCGGGGATAGCCAAAAACATTCAGTACTTC
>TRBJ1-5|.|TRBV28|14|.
CASSFSRSNQPQHF
TGTGCCAGCAGTTTCTCCAGGAGCAATCAGCCCCAGCATTTT
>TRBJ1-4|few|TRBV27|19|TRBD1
CASSSTGGIKLGANEKLFF
TGTGCCAGCAGCTCAACAGGGGGGATCAAACTCGGGGCTAATGAAAAACTGTTTTTT
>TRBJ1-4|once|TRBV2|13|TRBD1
CASRDYDRVGLFF
TGTGCCAGCAGAGATTATGACAGGGTGGGACTGTTTTTT
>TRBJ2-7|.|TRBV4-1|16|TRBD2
CASSQDRTSGADEQYF
TGCGCCAGCAGCCAAGACAGGACTAGCGGGGCAGACGAGCAGTACTTC
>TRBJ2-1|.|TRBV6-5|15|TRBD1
CASSYTRTGANEQFF
TGTGCCAGCAGTTACACCAGGACAGGGGCCAATGAGCAGTTCTTC